This TCR beta chain was identified in a study of T-cell memory formation after mild COVID-19. Study at large: Most TCR clusters belonged to a single donor. General study findings and limits: Clones which contracted sat mainly in CM and EM if CD4+, and in EMRA if CD8+. Whether day 37 second-wave clones are SARS-CoV-2-specific was not confirmed.

One entry per CDR3 protein, called by TCRdb with MiXCR from the 5' RACE reads. The table includes around 180,000 distinct CDR3 sequences, less than 20% detected once. This clonotype came up a few times. Its specificity is unknown. The CDR3 sequence is 14 residues long. Germline CDR1 SGHTA, CDR2 FQGNSA. Deletions cut 4 bases from V and 11 bases from J, with 17 bases between. This TCR derives from a man aged 18 to 30 who had mild COVID-19 (a few samples of this study predate the infection). Cell type and time point are not known. Sample: PBMCs or a T cell subset sorted from them (not recorded which). The V call is TRBV7-2, the J call TRBJ1-4; tentatively, D is TRBD1 (5 bases). CDR3 in amino acids: CASSSQGSFDKLFF. CDR3 in DNA: TGTGCCAGCAGCTCCCAGGGTTCATTTGATAAACTGTTTTTT.